This T cell receptor beta chain was identified in a study of blood T cell repertoires in COVID-19. V gave up 8 bases and J gave up 6 bases; unmatched junction bases: 6. This CDR3 spans 13 amino acids. Method: immunoSEQ multiplex PCR; TCRdb's copy keeps in-frame clones and lacks some. Of 37,000 or so clones listed, 70% to 90% are singletons. The clonotype comes from a man in his 60s with active COVID-19. The V and J genes are TRBV12-3 or TRBV12-4 and TRBJ1-2, with TRBD1 matching 10 bases. The specimen sequenced was peripheral blood. CDR3 DNA: TGTGCCAGCGGAAGGACAGGGGGGGATGGCTACACCTTC. Translated, it gives CASGRTGGDGYTF.